This T cell receptor beta chain was identified in a study of cytomegalovirus exposure and HLA in healthy donors. The wider study: Early released data had around 88 million unique TCRs, all coming from HLA-typed donors. Study observations and caveats: In presence/absence analyses, roughly uniform sequencing depth across donors was assumed. The classifier reportedly diagnosed cytomegalovirus status with high sensitivity and specificity. Earlier analysis yielded a pattern in which most TCR beta V segments were productive about 90% or about 30% of the time.

Turning to this clone: Its antigen is still unknown.

The PCR was carried out with 60 Vbeta primers and 13 Jbeta primers. Data came from immunoSEQ multiplex PCR; TCRdb stores just in-frame clones and leaves some out. The specimen's table records about 110,000 clones. The V and J ends lost 2 bases and 6 bases respectively, with 14 bases between them. Per germline, CDR1 MNHNS and CDR2 SASEGT. This CDR3 contains 14 residues. The source material was PBMCs. The clonotype was recovered from a man aged 18 to 30 in good health and CMV-seronegative. The chain is built from TRBV6-1 and TRBJ2-7; tentatively, D is TRBD1 (6 bases). CDR3 residues: CASSERGRGSEQYF. The DNA for the CDR3 is TGTGCCAGCAGTGAAAGGGGCAGGGGAAGCGAGCAGTACTTC.